The 7 T cell receptor beta chains reported below all come from one sample, sequenced in a study of shared clonotypes between healthy human individuals. Method: immunoSEQ multiplex PCR; TCRdb's copy keeps in-frame clones and lacks some. The data show about 960,000 clones, over 60% seen once. The sequenced sample was memory CD4+ T cells sorted from blood. Stated subset: CD45RA-negative fraction. The receptors derive from a man aged 18 to 29 in good health.

This chain joins TRBV19 and TRBJ1-1, with D uncertain. Trimming removed 5 bases from V and 11 bases from J, with 15 bases in between. The CDR3 extends over 12 amino acids. Per the germline V gene, CDR1 is LNHDA and CDR2 is SQIVND (reference sequence). This CDR3 is CASSDSGSLAFF. The CDR3 DNA reads TGTGCCAGTAGTGATAGTGGGAGTTTGGCTTTCTTT.

Details on this clone: The same CDR3 can be traced to other DNA sequences in this sample. The gene calls are TRBV30 and TRBJ1-3; D is unresolved. The germline CDR1 and CDR2 sequences are GTSNPN and SVGIG (reference sequence). Trimming stripped 2 bases from V and 0 bases from J, with 8 bases between. This CDR3 spans 14 amino acids. The CDR3 DNA reads TGTGCCTGGAGTCCCATAATCTCTGGAAACACCATATATTTT. Its translation is CAWSPIISGNTIYF. Together with reference TRBV30 and TRBJ1-3, the CDR3 gives the full variable domain: SQTIHQWPATLVQPVGSPLSLECTVEGTSNPNLYWYRQAAGRGLQLLFYSVGIGQISSEVPQNLSASRPQDRQFILSSKKLLLSDSGFYLCAWSPIISGNTIYFGEGSWLTVV.

The chain couples TRBV5-1 to TRBJ2-5; 9 bases agree with TRBD2. Germline lookup yields CDR1 SGHRS and CDR2 YFSETQ. CDR3 size: 15 residues. V was pared by 5 bases and J by 8 bases, with 13 bases of the junction left unmatched. Written as DNA, the CDR3 is TGCGCCAGCAGGCGGGAGGGGGACCAGGTGTCAACCCAGTACTTC. As protein: CASRREGDQVSTQYF.

This clone has just a few counts. The chain has TRBV13 and TRBJ2-4, with D possibly being TRBD1 (6 bases). The CDR3 is 15 amino acids. Trimming removed 4 bases from V and 3 bases from J, with 13 bases in between. The germline V gene encodes CDR1 PRHDT and CDR2 FYEKMQ (reference sequence). This CDR3 is CASSSLDSNKNIQYF. DNA for the CDR3: TGTGCCAGCAGCTCCTTGGACAGTAACAAAAACATTCAGTACTTC. The whole variable domain, filled in from reference TRBV13 and TRBJ2-4, reads AAGVIQSPRHLIKEKRETATLKCYPIPRHDTVYWYQQGPGQDPQFLISFYEKMQSDKGSIPDRFSAQQFSDYHSELNMSSLELGDSALYFCASSSLDSNKNIQYFGAGTRLSVL.

This clone occurred a few times. One junction end does not reproduce the germline sequence, and a read error may be involved. The chain carries TRBV7-2 and TRBJ2-5; D is undetermined. The CDR3 spans 10 residues. Per the germline V gene, CDR1 is SGHTA and CDR2 is FQGNSA. The CDR3 spells CASRQEAQYF. The CDR3 DNA follows: TGTGCCAGCCGCCAAGAGGCCCAGTACTTC.

On this clone itself: A clone one base away is much larger, so this may be a read error. This chain uses TRBV2 with TRBJ2-1; D uncertain. This CDR3 contains 15 residues. CDR1 SNHLY and CDR2 FYNNEI come from the germline V gene. Trimming stripped 6 bases from V and 1 base from J, with 13 bases between. This chain's CDR3 is CASRPTNGSYNEQFF. CDR3 DNA: TGTGCCAGCAGACCCACTAACGGATCCTACAATGAGCAGTTCTTC.

The table lists this clone with a few counts. Additional DNA sequences in this sample encode the identical CDR3. This chain links TRBV5-1 with TRBJ1-5; D gene unclear. V was clipped by 5 bases and J by 0 bases, with 6 bases between them. Germline V gene lookup returns CDR1 SGHRS and CDR2 YFSETQ. The length of the CDR3 is 13 residues. The CDR3 protein is CASSFDSNQPQHF. The CDR3 DNA reads as TGCGCCAGCAGTTTCGATAGCAATCAGCCCCAGCATTTT.